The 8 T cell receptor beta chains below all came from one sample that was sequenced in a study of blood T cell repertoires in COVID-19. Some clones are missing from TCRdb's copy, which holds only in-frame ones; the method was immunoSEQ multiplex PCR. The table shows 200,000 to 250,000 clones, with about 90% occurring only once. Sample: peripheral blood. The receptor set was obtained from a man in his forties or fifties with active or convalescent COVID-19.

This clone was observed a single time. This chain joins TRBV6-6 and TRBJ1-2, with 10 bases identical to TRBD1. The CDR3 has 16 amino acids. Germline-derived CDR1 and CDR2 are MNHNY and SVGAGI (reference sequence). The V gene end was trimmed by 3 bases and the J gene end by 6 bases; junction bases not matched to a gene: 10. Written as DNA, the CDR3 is TGTGCCAGCAGTTATCTTACCGGGACAGGGGTGGATGGCTACACCTTC. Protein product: CASSYLTGTGVDGYTF.

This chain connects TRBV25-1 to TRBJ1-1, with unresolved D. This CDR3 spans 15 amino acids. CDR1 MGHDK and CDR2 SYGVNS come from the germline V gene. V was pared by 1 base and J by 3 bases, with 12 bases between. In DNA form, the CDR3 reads TGTGCCAGCAGTGAATCCCCGGGAAGGGACACTGAAGCTTTCTTT. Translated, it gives CASSESPGRDTEAFF.

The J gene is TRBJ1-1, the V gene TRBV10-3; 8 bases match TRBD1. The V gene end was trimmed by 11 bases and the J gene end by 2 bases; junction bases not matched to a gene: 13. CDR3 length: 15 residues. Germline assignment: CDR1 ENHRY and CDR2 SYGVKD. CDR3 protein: CAAKTGQGANTEAFF. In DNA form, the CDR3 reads TGTGCCGCCAAAACGGGGCAGGGGGCTAACACTGAAGCTTTCTTT.

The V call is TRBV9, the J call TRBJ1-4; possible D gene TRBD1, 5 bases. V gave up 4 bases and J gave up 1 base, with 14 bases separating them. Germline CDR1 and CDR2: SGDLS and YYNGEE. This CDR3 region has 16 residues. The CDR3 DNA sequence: TGTGCCAGCAGCCCGTCCACGGGACTAACTAATGAAAAACTGTTTTTT. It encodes CASSPSTGLTNEKLFF.

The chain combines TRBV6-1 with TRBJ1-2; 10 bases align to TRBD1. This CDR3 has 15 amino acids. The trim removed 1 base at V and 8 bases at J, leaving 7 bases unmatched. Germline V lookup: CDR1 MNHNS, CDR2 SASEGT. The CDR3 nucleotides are TGTGCCAGCAGTGAAGTTGGGACAGGGGTGGACGGCTACACCTTC. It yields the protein CASSEVGTGVDGYTF.

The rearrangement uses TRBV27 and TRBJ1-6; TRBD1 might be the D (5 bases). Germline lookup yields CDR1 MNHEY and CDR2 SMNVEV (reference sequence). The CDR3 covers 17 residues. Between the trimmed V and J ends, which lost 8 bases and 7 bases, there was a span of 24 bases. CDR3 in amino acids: CASGVRGLGAGNSPLHF. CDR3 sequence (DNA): TGTGCCAGCGGGGTGCGAGGCTTAGGGGCGGGAAATTCACCCCTCCACTTT.

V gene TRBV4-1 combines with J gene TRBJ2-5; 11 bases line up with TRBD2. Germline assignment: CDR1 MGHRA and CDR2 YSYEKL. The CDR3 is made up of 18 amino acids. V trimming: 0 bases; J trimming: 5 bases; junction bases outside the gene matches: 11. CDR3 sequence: CASSQDSGSGGAWETQYF. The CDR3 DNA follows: TGCGCCAGCAGCCAAGATTCGGGTAGCGGGGGGGCCTGGGAGACCCAGTACTTC.

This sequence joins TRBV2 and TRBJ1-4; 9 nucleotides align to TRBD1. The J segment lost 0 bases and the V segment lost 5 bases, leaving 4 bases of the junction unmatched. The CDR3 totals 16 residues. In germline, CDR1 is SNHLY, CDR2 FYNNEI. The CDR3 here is CASSTGQGPTNEKLFF. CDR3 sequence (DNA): TGTGCCAGCAGTACCGGACAGGGGCCAACTAATGAAAAACTGTTTTTT.